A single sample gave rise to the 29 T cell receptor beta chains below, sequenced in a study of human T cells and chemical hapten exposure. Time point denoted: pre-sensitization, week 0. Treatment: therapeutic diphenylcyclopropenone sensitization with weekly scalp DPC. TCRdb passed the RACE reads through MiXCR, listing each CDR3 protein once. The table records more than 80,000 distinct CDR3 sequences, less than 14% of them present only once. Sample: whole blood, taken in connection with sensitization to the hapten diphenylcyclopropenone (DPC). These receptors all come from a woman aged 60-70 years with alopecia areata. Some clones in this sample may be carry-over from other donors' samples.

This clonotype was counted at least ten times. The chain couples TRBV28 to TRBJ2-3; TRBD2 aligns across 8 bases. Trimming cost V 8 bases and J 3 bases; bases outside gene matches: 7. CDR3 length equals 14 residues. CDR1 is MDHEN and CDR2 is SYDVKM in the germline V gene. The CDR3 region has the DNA TGTGCCAGCGGGGCGGGGGGTCAGACAGATACGCAGTATTTT. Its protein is CASGAGGQTDTQYF.

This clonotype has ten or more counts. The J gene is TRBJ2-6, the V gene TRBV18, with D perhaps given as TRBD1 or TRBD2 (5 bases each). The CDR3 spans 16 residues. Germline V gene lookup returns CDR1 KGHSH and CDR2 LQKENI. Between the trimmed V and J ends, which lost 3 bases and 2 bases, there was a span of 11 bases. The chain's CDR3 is CASSPWDRPGANVLTF. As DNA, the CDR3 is TGTGCCAGCTCACCTTGGGACCGCCCTGGGGCCAACGTCCTGACTTTC.

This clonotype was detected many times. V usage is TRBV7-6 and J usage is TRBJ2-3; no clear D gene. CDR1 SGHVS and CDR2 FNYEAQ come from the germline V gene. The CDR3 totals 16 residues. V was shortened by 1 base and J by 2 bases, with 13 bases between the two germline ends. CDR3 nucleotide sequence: TGTGCCAGCAGCTTAGGTGCCCTACATTACACAGATACGCAGTATTTT. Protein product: CASSLGALHYTDTQYF. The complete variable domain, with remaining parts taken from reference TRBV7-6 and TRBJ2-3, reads GAGVSQSPRYKVTKRGQDVALRCDPISGHVSLYWYRQALGQGPEFLTYFNYEAQQDKSGLPNDRFSAERPEGSISTLTIQRTEQRDSAMYRCASSLGALHYTDTQYFGPGTRLTVL.

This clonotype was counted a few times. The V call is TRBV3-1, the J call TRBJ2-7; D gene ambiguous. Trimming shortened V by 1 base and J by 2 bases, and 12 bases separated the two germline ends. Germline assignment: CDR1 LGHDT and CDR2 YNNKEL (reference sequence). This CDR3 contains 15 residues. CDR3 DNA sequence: TGTGCCAGCAGCCAAGTCGCCGGAGCTACCTACGAGCAGTACTTC. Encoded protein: CASSQVAGATYEQYF.

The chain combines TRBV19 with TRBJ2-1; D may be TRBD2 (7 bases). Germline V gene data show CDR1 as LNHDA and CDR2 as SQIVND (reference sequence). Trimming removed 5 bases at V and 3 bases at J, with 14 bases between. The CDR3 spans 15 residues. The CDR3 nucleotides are TGTGCCAGTAGTCTGGGGGGGGGCTACTACAATGAGCAGTTCTTC. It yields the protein CASSLGGGYYNEQFF.

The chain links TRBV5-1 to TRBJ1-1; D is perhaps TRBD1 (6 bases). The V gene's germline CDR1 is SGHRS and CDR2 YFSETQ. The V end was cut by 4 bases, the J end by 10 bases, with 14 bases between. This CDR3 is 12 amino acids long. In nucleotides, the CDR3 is TGCGCCAGCAGCCTGACAGGCGACGCAGCTTTCTTT. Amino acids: CASSLTGDAAFF.

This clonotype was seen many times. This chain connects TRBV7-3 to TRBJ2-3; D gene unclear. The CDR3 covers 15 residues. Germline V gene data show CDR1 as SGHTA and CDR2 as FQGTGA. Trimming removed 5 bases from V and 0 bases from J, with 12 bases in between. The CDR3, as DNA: TGTGCCAGCAGCCGGATGGGATCTAGCACAGATACGCAGTATTTT. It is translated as CASSRMGSSTDTQYF.

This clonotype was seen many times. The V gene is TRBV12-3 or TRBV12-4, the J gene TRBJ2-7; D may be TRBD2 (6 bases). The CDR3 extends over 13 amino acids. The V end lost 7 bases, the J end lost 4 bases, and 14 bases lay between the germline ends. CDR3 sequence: CASTPGGLYEQYF. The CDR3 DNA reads TGTGCCAGCACCCCCGGGGGTCTATACGAGCAGTACTTC.

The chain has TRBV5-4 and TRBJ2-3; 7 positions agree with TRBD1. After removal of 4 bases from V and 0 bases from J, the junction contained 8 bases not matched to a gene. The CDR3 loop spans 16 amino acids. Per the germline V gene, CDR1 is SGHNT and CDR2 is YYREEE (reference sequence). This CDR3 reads CASSVGQSISTDTQYF. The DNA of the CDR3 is TGTGCCAGCAGCGTGGGACAGTCTATCAGCACAGATACGCAGTATTTT.

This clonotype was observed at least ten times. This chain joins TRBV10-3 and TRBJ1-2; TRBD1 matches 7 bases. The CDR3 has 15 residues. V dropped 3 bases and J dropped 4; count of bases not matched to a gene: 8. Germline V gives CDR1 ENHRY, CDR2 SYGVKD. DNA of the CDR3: TGTGCCATCAGTGAATGGGACAGTATCGCCTATGGCTACACCTTC. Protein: CAISEWDSIAYGYTF.

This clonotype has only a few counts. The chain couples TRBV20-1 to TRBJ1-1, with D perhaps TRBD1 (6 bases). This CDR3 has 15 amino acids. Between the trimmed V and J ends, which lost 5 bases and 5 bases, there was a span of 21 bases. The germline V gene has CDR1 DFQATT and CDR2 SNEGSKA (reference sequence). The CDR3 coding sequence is TGCAGTGCTCCGCAGGGGTTCGGGTCGAGAACTGAAGCTTTCTTT. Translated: CSAPQGFGSRTEAFF.

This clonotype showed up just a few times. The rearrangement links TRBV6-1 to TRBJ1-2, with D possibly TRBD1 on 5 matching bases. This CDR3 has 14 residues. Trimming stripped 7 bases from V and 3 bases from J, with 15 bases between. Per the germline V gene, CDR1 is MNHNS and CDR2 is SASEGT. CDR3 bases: TGTGCCAGCACCAATGGGGGGGTCGACTATGGCTACACCTTC. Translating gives CASTNGGVDYGYTF.

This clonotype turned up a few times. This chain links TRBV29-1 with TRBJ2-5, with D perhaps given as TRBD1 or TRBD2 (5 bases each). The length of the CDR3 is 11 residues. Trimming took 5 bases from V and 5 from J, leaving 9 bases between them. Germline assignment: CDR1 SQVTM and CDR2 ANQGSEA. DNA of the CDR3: TGCAGCGTTAAGAGGGGTGAGACCCAGTACTTC. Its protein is CSVKRGETQYF. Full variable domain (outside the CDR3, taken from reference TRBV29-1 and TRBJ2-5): SAVISQKPSRDICQRGTSLTIQCQVDSQVTMMFWYRQQPGQSLTLIATANQGSEATYESGFVIDKFPISRPNLTFSTLTVSNMSPEDSSIYLCSVKRGETQYFGPGTRLLVL.

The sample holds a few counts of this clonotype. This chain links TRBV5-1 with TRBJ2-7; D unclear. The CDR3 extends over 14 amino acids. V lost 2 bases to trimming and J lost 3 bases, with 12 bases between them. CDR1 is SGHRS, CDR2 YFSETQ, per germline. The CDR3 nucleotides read TGCGCCAGCAGCTTAAGCGTGGCCAGCTACGAGCAGTACTTC. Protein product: CASSLSVASYEQYF.

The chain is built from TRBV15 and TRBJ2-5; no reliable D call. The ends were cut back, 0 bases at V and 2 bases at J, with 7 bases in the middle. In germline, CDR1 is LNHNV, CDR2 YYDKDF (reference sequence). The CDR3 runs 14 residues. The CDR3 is CATSRDVGQETQYF. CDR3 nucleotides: TGTGCCACCAGCAGAGATGTGGGGCAAGAGACCCAGTACTTC.

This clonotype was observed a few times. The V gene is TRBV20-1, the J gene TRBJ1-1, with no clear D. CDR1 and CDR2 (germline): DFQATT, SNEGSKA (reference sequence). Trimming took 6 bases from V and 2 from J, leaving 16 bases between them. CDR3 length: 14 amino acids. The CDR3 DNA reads TGCAGTGCCCCAGAACAGATTACAAACACTGAAGCTTTCTTT. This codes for CSAPEQITNTEAFF.

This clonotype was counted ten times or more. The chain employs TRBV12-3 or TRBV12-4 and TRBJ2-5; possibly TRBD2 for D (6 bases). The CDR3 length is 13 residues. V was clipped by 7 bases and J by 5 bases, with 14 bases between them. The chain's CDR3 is CASMRGKVETQYF. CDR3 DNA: TGTGCCAGCATGCGGGGAAAGGTCGAGACCCAGTACTTC.

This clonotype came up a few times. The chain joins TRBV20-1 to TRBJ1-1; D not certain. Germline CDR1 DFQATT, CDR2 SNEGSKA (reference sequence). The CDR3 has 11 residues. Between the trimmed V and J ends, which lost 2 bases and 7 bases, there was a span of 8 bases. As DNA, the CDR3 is TGCAGTGCTAGATTCGCAGATGAAGCTTTCTTT. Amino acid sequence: CSARFADEAFF.

The CDR3 DNA reads as TGTGCCAGCAGCTCGGCTAGAGCGGGGGATACGCAGTATTTT. Residues: CASSSARAGDTQYF. V usage is TRBV2 and J usage is TRBJ2-3, with 7 positions matching TRBD2. The CDR3 is made up of 14 amino acids. The germline V gene encodes CDR1 SNHLY and CDR2 FYNNEI. V gave up 6 bases and J gave up 6 bases; unmatched junction bases: 9.

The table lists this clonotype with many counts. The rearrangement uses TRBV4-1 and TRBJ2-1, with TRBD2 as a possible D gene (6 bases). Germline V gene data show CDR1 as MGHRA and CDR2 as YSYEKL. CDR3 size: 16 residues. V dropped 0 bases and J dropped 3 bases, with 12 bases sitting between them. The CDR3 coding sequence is TGCGCCAGCAGCCAAGATTCTGGCGGGGACTACAATGAGCAGTTCTTC. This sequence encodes CASSQDSGGDYNEQFF.

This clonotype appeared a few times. CDR3: CASSMVSSREQYF. The CDR3, as DNA: TGTGCCAGTAGTATGGTCAGTTCGCGCGAGCAGTACTTC. The V and J genes are TRBV19 and TRBJ2-7; no clear D. The CDR3 loop spans 13 amino acids. V was pared by 3 bases and J by 6 bases, with 12 bases between. In germline, CDR1 is LNHDA, CDR2 SQIVND (reference sequence). Full variable domain (outside the CDR3, taken from reference TRBV19 and TRBJ2-7): DGGITQSPKYLFRKEGQNVTLSCEQNLNHDAMYWYRQDPGQGLRLIYYSQIVNDFQKGDIAEGYSVSREKKESFPLTVTSAQKNPTAFYLCASSMVSSREQYFGPGTRLTVT.

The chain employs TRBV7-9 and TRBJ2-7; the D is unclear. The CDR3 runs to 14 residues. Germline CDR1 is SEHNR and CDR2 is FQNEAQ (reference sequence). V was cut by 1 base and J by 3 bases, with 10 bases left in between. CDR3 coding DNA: TGTGCCAGCAGCTTAGTGAATAGTATCTACGAGCAGTACTTC. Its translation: CASSLVNSIYEQYF.

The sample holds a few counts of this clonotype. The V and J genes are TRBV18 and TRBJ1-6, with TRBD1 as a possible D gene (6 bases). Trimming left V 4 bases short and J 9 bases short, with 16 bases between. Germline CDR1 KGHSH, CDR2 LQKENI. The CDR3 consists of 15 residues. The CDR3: CASSLQGPGGSPLHF. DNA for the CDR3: TGTGCCAGCTCACTACAGGGACCGGGAGGTTCACCCCTCCACTTT.

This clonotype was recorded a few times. CDR3 nucleotide sequence: TGTGCCAGCAGCTTAAGGCGTACGGTGAATAATTCACCCCTCCACTTT. Its translation is CASSLRRTVNNSPLHF. J is TRBJ1-6 and V is TRBV5-5; D is uncertain. V lost 2 bases to trimming and J lost 5 bases, with 14 bases between them. CDR3 length equals 16 residues. Germline-derived CDR1 and CDR2 are SGHKS and YYEKEE (reference sequence).

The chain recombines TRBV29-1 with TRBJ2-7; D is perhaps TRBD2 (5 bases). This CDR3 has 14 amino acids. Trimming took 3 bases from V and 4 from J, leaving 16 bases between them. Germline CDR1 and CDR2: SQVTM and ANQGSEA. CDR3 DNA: TGCAGCGTTGATGGCCCACGAGGAGGTTACGAGCAGTACTTC. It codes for CSVDGPRGGYEQYF.

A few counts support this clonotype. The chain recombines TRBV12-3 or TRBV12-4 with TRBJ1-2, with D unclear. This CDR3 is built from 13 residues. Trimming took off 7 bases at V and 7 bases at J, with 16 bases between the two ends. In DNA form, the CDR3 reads TGTGCCAGCACCTTGGTCCCGAGGGCTGGCTACACCTTC. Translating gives CASTLVPRAGYTF.

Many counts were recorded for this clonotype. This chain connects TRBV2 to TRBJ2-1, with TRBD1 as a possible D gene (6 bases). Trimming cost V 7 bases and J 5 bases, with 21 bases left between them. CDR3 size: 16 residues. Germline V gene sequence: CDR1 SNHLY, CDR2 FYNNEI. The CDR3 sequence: CASNPGGGSVNNEQFF. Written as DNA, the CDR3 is TGTGCCAGCAATCCGGGTGGGGGCTCCGTAAACAATGAGCAGTTCTTC.

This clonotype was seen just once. DNA of the CDR3: TGTGCCAGCAGCCAAGATCCGGAACTCTATGGCTACACCTTC. Amino acids: CASSQDPELYGYTF. The chain joins TRBV3-1 to TRBJ1-2; D unresolved. This CDR3 spans 14 amino acids. The germline V gene has CDR1 LGHDT and CDR2 YNNKEL (reference sequence). V lost 0 bases, J lost 4 bases, and 9 bases lay in between.

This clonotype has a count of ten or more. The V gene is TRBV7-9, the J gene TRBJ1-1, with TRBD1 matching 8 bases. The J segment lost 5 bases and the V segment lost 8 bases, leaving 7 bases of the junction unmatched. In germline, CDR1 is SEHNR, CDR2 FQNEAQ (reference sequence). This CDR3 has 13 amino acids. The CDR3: CASGTQGGTEAFF. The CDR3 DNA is TGTGCCAGCGGAACACAGGGGGGGACTGAAGCTTTCTTT.